These T cell receptor beta chains were read from a single sample in a study of monozygotic twins with inflammatory bowel disease. TCRdb re-called the 5' RACE reads and catalogs CDR3 proteins one per entry, DNA excluded. The sample data list some 400,000 distinct CDR3 sequences. Sequencing input: blood. These receptors all come from a human donor with ulcerative colitis or Crohn's disease, or a healthy co-twin of an affected twin (not recorded which). The CDR3 runs from the conserved cysteine through the conserved F or W. Fields, in order: V gene, J gene, clone size, CDR3 protein. Only part of the rows carry a size: once, few, many, or a class if the clone is expanded.

>TRBV20-1|TRBJ1-1|.
CSAYRVPEAFF
>TRBV10-3|TRBJ2-7|.
CAINERGTFYEQYF
>TRBV4-2|TRBJ2-7|.
CASSQLGGLASESYEQYF
>TRBV23-1|TRBJ1-2|.
CASSEQECHGYTF
>TRBV20-1|TRBJ2-5|.
CSAREGGQGGGETQYF
>TRBV7-6|TRBJ2-1|.
CASSWDRASSYNEQFF
>TRBV12-3/TRBV12-4|TRBJ2-1|.
CASSLGQGVTEQFF
>TRBV5-1|TRBJ1-3|.
CASSLVGHSGNTIYF
>TRBV7-9|TRBJ2-1|.
CASSEASGGANNEQFF
>TRBV7-6|TRBJ2-7|.
CASSPEGIGSYEQYF
>TRBV7-2|TRBJ2-3|.
CASSRRTSGGRTDTQYF
>TRBV4-3|TRBJ2-7|.
CASSQDPGTNYEQYF
>TRBV7-9|TRBJ2-7|.
CASSPYIEQYF
>TRBV20-1|TRBJ2-1|.
CSARDGVLQFF
>TRBV5-1|TRBJ2-1|.
CASSLVPSGSSYNEQFF
>TRBV12-3/TRBV12-4|TRBJ2-3|.
CASSLRSSSDTQYF
>TRBV7-3|TRBJ2-1|.
CASSTDPSNEQFF
>TRBV7-6|TRBJ2-1|.
CASSSTRAGAIYNEQFF
>TRBV20-1|TRBJ2-3|.
CSARGLAGPPTTDTQYF
>TRBV4-1|TRBJ1-2|.
CASSQDDRNYGYTF
>TRBV5-1|TRBJ1-1|.
CASSLQAGGANTEAFF
>TRBV28|TRBJ1-2|.
CATNVPWASYGYTF
>TRBV18|TRBJ2-7|.
CASSPSRDWSSYEQYF
>TRBV5-1|TRBJ1-2|.
CASRKTGGVDGYTF
>TRBV7-2|TRBJ1-6|.
CASSSRGRESPLHF
>TRBV6-5|TRBJ2-1|.
CASSYTLRDNSYNEQFF
>TRBV12-3/TRBV12-4|TRBJ2-5|.
CASSSNRGRGETQYF
>TRBV3-1|TRBJ2-1|medium-sized
CASSRVNWDEQFF
>TRBV19|TRBJ1-2|.
CASSFSEWKGYTF
>TRBV28|TRBJ1-5|.
CASSQLQGIQPQHF
>TRBV4-2|TRBJ2-1|.
CASSQPDSTYNEQFF
>TRBV11-2|TRBJ2-3|.
CASSLEGVQDTQYF
>TRBV5-1|TRBJ2-7|.
CASSLNGLAGSYEQYF
>TRBV5-1|TRBJ1-5|.
CASSSVPGLNQPQHF
>TRBV2|TRBJ2-3|.
CASKGGLAGDTQYF
>TRBV6-6|TRBJ1-5|.
CASSYRAGNEPQHF
>TRBV7-6|TRBJ1-3|.
CASTSGWEDTIYF
>TRBV20-1|TRBJ2-2|.
CSAIPGSGGGGELFF